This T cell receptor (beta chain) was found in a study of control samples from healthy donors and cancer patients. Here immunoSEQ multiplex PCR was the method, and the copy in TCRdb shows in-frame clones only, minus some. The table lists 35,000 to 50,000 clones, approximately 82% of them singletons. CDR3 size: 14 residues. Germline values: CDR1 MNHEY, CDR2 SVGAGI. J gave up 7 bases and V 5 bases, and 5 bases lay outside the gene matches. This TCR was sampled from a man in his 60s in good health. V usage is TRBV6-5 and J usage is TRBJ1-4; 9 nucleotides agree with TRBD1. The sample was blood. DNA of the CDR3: TGTGCCAGCAGTCGGACAGGGGAGGGTGAAAAACTGTTTTTT. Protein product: CASSRTGEGEKLFF.